The rows below give T cell receptor beta chains drawn from one sample of a study of blood T cell repertoires in COVID-19. Produced via immunoSEQ multiplex PCR; TCRdb's table is partial and in-frame only. Among about 280,000 clones, 88% were seen once, and the ten largest hold almost 9.5%. Sample: peripheral blood. All receptors come from a man aged 18 to 30 with active or convalescent COVID-19. Both conserved end residues are part of each CDR3. The D gene is left open where the match is weak. The listing skips clone size in some rows; elsewhere it reads once, few, many or a size class.

V gene	D gene	J gene	clone size	CDR3 DNA	CDR3 protein
TRBV19	NA	TRBJ2-7	NA	TGTGCCAGTAGTATAGGGGGAGACATAGCCTACGAGCAGTACTTC	CASSIGGDIAYEQYF
TRBV19	NA	TRBJ1-2	few	TGTGCCAGTAGTATCTCGGGGTACTCTAACTATGGCTACACCTTC	CASSISGYSNYGYTF
TRBV27	NA	TRBJ2-1	NA	TGTGCCAGCAGTTTCCGGGACACCGCCTACAATGAGCAGTTCTTC	CASSFRDTAYNEQFF
TRBV9	NA	TRBJ2-3	few	TGTGCCAGCAGCGTAGACGGAGATACGCAGTATTTT	CASSVDGDTQYF
TRBV7-3	NA	TRBJ2-1	NA	TGTGCCAGCAGCTTAACGGGGCTAGCGAAGAGCAATGAGCAGTTCTTC	CASSLTGLAKSNEQFF
TRBV7-3	TRBD2	TRBJ2-2	NA	TGTGCCAGCAGCTTACTGGCGGGGGGTGCGAACACCGGGGAGCTGTTTTTT	CASSLLAGGANTGELFF
TRBV3-1/TRBV3-2	NA	TRBJ1-3	once	TGTGCCAGCAGCCAAGGCGGGGCTGGAAACACCATATATTTT	CASSQGGAGNTIYF
TRBV7-2	NA	TRBJ2-5	NA	TGTGCCAGCAGCTTTCGGGCGGGCCTGGGGGAGACCCAGTACTTC	CASSFRAGLGETQYF
TRBV7-2	NA	TRBJ1-4	NA	TGTGCCAGCAGCTTAGTGGAGGAAAAACTGTTTTTT	CASSLVEEKLFF
TRBV3-1/TRBV3-2	TRBD1	TRBJ1-1	NA	TGTGCCAGCAGCCTGGGACAGGGGGGGAACACTGAAGCTTTCTTT	CASSLGQGGNTEAFF
TRBV6-1	TRBD1	TRBJ1-4	NA	TGTGCCAGCAGTGAGCGAGGAGGGACAGGGGTCGAAAAACTGTTTTTT	CASSERGGTGVEKLFF
TRBV15	NA	TRBJ2-1	NA	TGTGCCACAGGCGGCAGTCGGAATGAGCAGTTCTTC	CATGGSRNEQFF
TRBV7-8	NA	TRBJ1-4	NA	TGTGCCAGCAGCTTAGGGGGGGGCTTGAATGAAAAACTGTTTTTT	CASSLGGGLNEKLFF
TRBV7-8	TRBD2	TRBJ2-5	NA	TGTGCCAGCAGCTTAGTCTGGACTAGCGGGGGGGGTGAGTGGGAGACCCAGTACTTC	CASSLVWTSGGGEWETQYF
TRBV10-3	NA	TRBJ1-5	once	TGTGCCATCAGTGATGGCAGGGCGCCCCTCCAGCCCCAGCATTTT	CAISDGRAPLQPQHF
TRBV5-4	NA	TRBJ2-2	NA	TGTGCCAGCAGCTTGGACTATAGCACCGGGGAGCTGTTTTTT	CASSLDYSTGELFF
TRBV5-6	NA	TRBJ1-6	NA	TGTGCCAGCAGCCCGGAAAGGGGGTCCTATAATTCACCCCTCCACTTT	CASSPERGSYNSPLHF